This section outlines one TCR beta chain sequence together with its context. Its antigen is undetermined. These data originate in a study of T cells in Graves' hyperthyroidism and ophthalmopathy. Study-wide results and caveats: The model identified upcoming ophthalmopathy a median about 7.1 months ahead of onset. Blood shared most expanded thyroid clonotypes above 0.001.

Authors of the study amplified TCR beta CDR3 regions from RNA transcripts. With the HTBI primer set, the TCR CDR3 went through a first round of RT-PCR. TCRdb re-called the multiplex PCR reads through MiXCR, storing one row per CDR3 protein. The data show hundreds of thousands of distinct CDR3 sequences, with about 17% seen just once and over 15% held by the top ten. PBMCs were derived from about 9.1 ml fresh peripheral blood. This receptor was identified in a woman in her 50s with Graves' hyperthyroidism that later progressed to Graves' ophthalmopathy. The sample consisted of blood.

CDR3 sequence: CATSSFSGGLTDTQYF. CDR3 in DNA: TGTGCCACCAGCAGCTTTAGCGGGGGGCTGACGGATACGCAGTATTTT. The chain links TRBV15 to TRBJ2-3, with TRBD2 matching 10 bases. The trim removed 3 bases at V and 6 bases at J, leaving 9 bases unmatched. This CDR3 is built from 16 residues. Germline CDR1 LNHNV, CDR2 YYDKDF (reference sequence).